These T cell receptor beta chains were read from a single sample in a study of beta chain features in type 1 diabetes. Generated by immunoSEQ multiplex PCR, the TCRdb table keeps only in-frame clones and is missing some. This sample has some 120,000 clones; roughly 17% occur once, and the top ten carry 2% to 3%. The sample consisted of central memory CD4+ T cells from blood. Source of these receptors: a man aged 18 to 30 with type 1 diabetes. The CDR3 runs from the conserved cysteine through the conserved F or W. The order of the fields is D gene, V gene, clone size, J gene, CDR3 protein, CDR3 DNA. A D gene is named only where the DNA matches it firmly. Size is omitted from some rows. Given values are once, few, many or a class for expanded clones.

d_call: TRBD1
v_call: TRBV30
clone_size: NA
j_call: TRBJ2-7
cdr3_aa: CAWSRTGNEQYF
cdr3_nt: TGTGCCTGGAGTAGGACAGGGAACGAGCAGTACTTC

d_call: NA
v_call: TRBV7-2
clone_size: NA
j_call: TRBJ2-1
cdr3_aa: CASSPPGGGWGREQFF
cdr3_nt: TGTGCCAGCAGCCCCCCCGGGGGAGGCTGGGGGCGCGAGCAGTTCTTC

d_call: NA
v_call: TRBV6-1
clone_size: NA
j_call: TRBJ2-3
cdr3_aa: CASSEAERGFTDTQYF
cdr3_nt: TGTGCCAGCAGTGAAGCCGAACGGGGATTCACAGATACGCAGTATTTT

d_call: NA
v_call: TRBV5-1
clone_size: many
j_call: TRBJ2-5
cdr3_aa: CASSSGLGGETQYF
cdr3_nt: TGCGCCAGCAGCTCCGGACTAGGGGGAGAGACCCAGTACTTC

d_call: NA
v_call: TRBV7-2
clone_size: few
j_call: TRBJ2-3
cdr3_aa: CASSFSRSSDTQYF
cdr3_nt: TGTGCCAGCAGCTTCTCGCGGTCATCAGATACGCAGTATTTT

d_call: TRBD1
v_call: TRBV4-2
clone_size: few
j_call: TRBJ1-5
cdr3_aa: CASSQQGQGDQPQHF
cdr3_nt: TGTGCCAGCAGCCAACAAGGGCAGGGGGATCAGCCCCAGCATTTT

d_call: NA
v_call: TRBV7-2
clone_size: few
j_call: TRBJ2-7
cdr3_aa: CASSLASTGYEQYF
cdr3_nt: TGTGCCAGCAGCTTAGCTTCTACAGGGTACGAGCAGTACTTC

d_call: NA
v_call: TRBV5-4
clone_size: NA
j_call: TRBJ2-1
cdr3_aa: CASSLVGGGINEQFF
cdr3_nt: TGTGCCAGCAGCTTGGTGGGAGGCGGGATCAATGAGCAGTTCTTC

d_call: NA
v_call: TRBV7-9
clone_size: many
j_call: TRBJ2-5
cdr3_aa: CATRANQETQYF
cdr3_nt: TGTGCCACCAGGGCCAACCAAGAGACCCAGTACTTC

d_call: NA
v_call: TRBV4-1
clone_size: NA
j_call: TRBJ1-1
cdr3_aa: CASSQAANTEAFF
cdr3_nt: TGCGCCAGCAGCCAAGCGGCGAACACTGAAGCTTTCTTT

d_call: NA
v_call: TRBV7-9
clone_size: few
j_call: TRBJ1-3
cdr3_aa: CASSPRGNSGNTIYF
cdr3_nt: TGTGCCAGCAGCCCGAGAGGGAACTCTGGAAACACCATATATTTT

d_call: NA
v_call: TRBV29-1
clone_size: few
j_call: TRBJ1-4
cdr3_aa: CSVDGDIPGKLFF
cdr3_nt: TGCAGCGTTGACGGCGATATCCCCGGAAAACTGTTTTTT

d_call: NA
v_call: TRBV5-1
clone_size: many
j_call: TRBJ2-1
cdr3_aa: CASSFSLSGSSYNEQFF
cdr3_nt: TGCGCCAGCAGCTTCAGCCTCAGCGGAAGCTCCTACAATGAGCAGTTCTTC

d_call: NA
v_call: TRBV29-1
clone_size: NA
j_call: TRBJ2-3
cdr3_aa: CSTVQGPSSTDTQYF
cdr3_nt: TGCAGCACTGTCCAGGGCCCCTCTAGCACAGATACGCAGTATTTT

d_call: NA
v_call: TRBV7-2
clone_size: NA
j_call: TRBJ2-7
cdr3_aa: CASSLGGPNYEQYF
cdr3_nt: TGTGCCAGCAGCTTAGGGGGGCCGAACTACGAGCAGTACTTC

d_call: NA
v_call: TRBV11-2
clone_size: many
j_call: TRBJ2-1
cdr3_aa: CASSPTSYTYNEQFF
cdr3_nt: TGTGCCAGCAGCCCGACTAGTTACACCTACAATGAGCAGTTCTTC

d_call: NA
v_call: TRBV30
clone_size: NA
j_call: TRBJ2-7
cdr3_aa: CARYDPSSYEQYF
cdr3_nt: TGTGCCCGGTATGACCCGAGCTCCTACGAGCAGTACTTC

d_call: TRBD1
v_call: TRBV4-2
clone_size: few
j_call: TRBJ1-2
cdr3_aa: CASSQVQTGDGYTF
cdr3_nt: TGTGCCAGCAGCCAAGTGCAAACAGGGGATGGCTACACCTTC

d_call: NA
v_call: TRBV28
clone_size: NA
j_call: TRBJ2-7
cdr3_aa: CASSLRHHNGGYF
cdr3_nt: TGTGCCAGCAGTTTACGACACCATAACGGCGGGTACTTC

d_call: TRBD2
v_call: TRBV4-2
clone_size: NA
j_call: TRBJ2-7
cdr3_aa: CASSHSGTSGSYEQYF
cdr3_nt: TGTGCCAGCAGCCATTCAGGGACTAGCGGGTCCTACGAGCAGTACTTC